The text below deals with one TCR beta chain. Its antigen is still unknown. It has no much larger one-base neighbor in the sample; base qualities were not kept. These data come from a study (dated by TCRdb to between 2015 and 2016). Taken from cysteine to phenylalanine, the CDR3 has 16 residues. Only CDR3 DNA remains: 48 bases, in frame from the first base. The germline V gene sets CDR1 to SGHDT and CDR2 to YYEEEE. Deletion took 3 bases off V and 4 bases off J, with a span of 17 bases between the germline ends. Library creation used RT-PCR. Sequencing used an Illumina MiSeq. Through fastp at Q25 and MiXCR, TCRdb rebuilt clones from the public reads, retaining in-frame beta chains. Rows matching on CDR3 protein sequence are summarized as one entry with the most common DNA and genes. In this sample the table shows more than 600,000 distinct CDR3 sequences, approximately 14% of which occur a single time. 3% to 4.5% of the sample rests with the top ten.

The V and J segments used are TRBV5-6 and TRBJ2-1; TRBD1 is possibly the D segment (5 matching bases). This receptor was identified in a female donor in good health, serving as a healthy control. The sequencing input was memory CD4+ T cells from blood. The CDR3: CASSYQTEAGYNEQFF. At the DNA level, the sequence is TGTGCCAGCAGCTACCAGACAGAGGCAGGATACAATGAGCAGTTCTTC.